In its sample, the clone carrying this T cell receptor beta chain was seen many times. The antigen is unknown. The data originate from a study of CD8 T cells in ankylosing spondylitis. Study-wide results and caveats: Within ankylosing spondylitis blood, a TCR beta motif made up of roughly eight highly homologous variants appeared to be characteristic.

A single record per CDR3 protein comes from TCRdb applying MiXCR to the 5' RACE reads. The repertoire holds over 100,000 distinct CDR3 sequences, with roughly 6.6% as singletons. In germline, CDR1 is SGHRS, CDR2 YFSETQ. The CDR3 spans 17 residues. The junction had 11 bases not matched to a gene; V was cut back by 3 bases and J by 5 bases. Source material: blood, either unsorted or a sorted T cell fraction (not recorded which). The V gene is TRBV5-1, the J gene TRBJ2-2; 9 bases map to TRBD1. The clonotype was recovered from a male donor with ankylosing spondylitis or in good health (not recorded which). The CDR3 is CASSSGPGQGSTGELFF. The CDR3 DNA sequence: TGCGCCAGCAGCTCAGGCCCGGGACAGGGTTCTACCGGGGAGCTGTTTTTT.